This T cell receptor beta chain derives from a study of shared clonotypes between healthy human individuals. This clone was counted only a few times. Its antigen is undetermined. This CDR3 is also generated by other DNA sequences in the sample. Whole-study results and caveats: Clonotype sharing among donors likely depends on sequencing depth.

TCRdb's table, derived via immunoSEQ multiplex PCR, lists solely in-frame clones and lacks some. The sample lists about 980,000 clones, approximately 80% occurring once. Germline lookup yields CDR1 SGHDT and CDR2 YYEEEE. Trimming cost V 3 bases and J 2 bases; bases outside gene matches: 7. The CDR3 contains 16 residues. The sequence came from a man younger than 30 in good health. V usage is TRBV5-6 and J usage is TRBJ2-2; 7 nucleotides line up with TRBD1. The sequenced material came from memory CD4+ T cells sorted from blood. The sample's subset: CD45RA-negative fraction. CDR3 sequence (DNA): TGTGCCAGCAGCTCGGGAACAGGGGTAAACACCGGGGAGCTGTTTTTT. Translation: CASSSGTGVNTGELFF.